The rows below give T cell receptor beta chains drawn from one sample of a study of CD8 T cells in Susac syndrome. TCRdb used MiXCR to reprocess the immunoSEQ multiplex PCR reads, holding one entry per CDR3 protein. The sample gives about 140,000 distinct CDR3 sequences, 95% of which show up once; approximately 0.13% is in the top ten. The sequenced sample was CD4+ T cells from PBMCs. Source of these receptors: a human donor with Susac syndrome. Each CDR3 is given with its conserved first and last residue. A D gene is named only where the DNA matches it firmly. Size is omitted from some rows. Given values are once, few, many or a class for expanded clones.

>TRBJ1-2|-|TRBV7-8|-
CASSFLGGGYTF
TGTGCCAGCAGCTTTTTGGGGGGCGGCTACACCTTC
>TRBJ1-1|-|TRBV6-5|-
CASSGTVKTEAFF
TGTGCCAGCAGCGGGACGGTGAAGACTGAAGCTTTCTTT
>TRBJ2-7|few|TRBV11-3|-
CASSPDEQYF
TGTGCCAGCAGCCCGGACGAGCAGTACTTC
>TRBJ2-1|-|TRBV20-1|-
CSAPGFYNEQFF
TGCAGTGCCCCCGGATTCTACAATGAGCAGTTCTTC
>TRBJ2-1|-|TRBV20-1|TRBD2
CSARVGGGSNEQFF
TGCAGTGCTAGAGTCGGCGGGGGGTCGAATGAGCAGTTCTTC
>TRBJ2-1|-|TRBV12-3/TRBV12-4|TRBD1
CASSFDTGQSYNEQFF
TGTGCCAGCAGTTTCGACACGGGACAGTCCTACAATGAGCAGTTCTTC
>TRBJ2-7|-|TRBV21-1|-
CASSPRDVGYSYEQYF
TGTGCCAGCAGCCCCCGGGACGTCGGATACTCCTACGAGCAGTACTTC
>TRBJ1-6|-|TRBV2|TRBD1
CASSGQGNNSPLHF
TGTGCCAGCAGCGGACAGGGGAATAATTCACCCCTCCACTTT
>TRBJ1-1|-|TRBV5-1|-
CASSPVAGGDTEAFF
TGCGCCAGCAGCCCGGTGGCAGGCGGTGACACTGAAGCTTTCTTT
>TRBJ2-3|-|TRBV4-1|-
CASSQLLNTDTQYF
TGCGCCAGCAGCCAACTCCTAAACACAGATACGCAGTATTTT
>TRBJ2-1|-|TRBV4-3|-
CASSPDLGTYEQFF
TGCGCCAGCAGCCCGGACCTCGGCACCTATGAGCAGTTCTTC
>TRBJ2-4|-|TRBV4-2|-
CASSQEVSVDIQYF
TGTGCCAGCAGCCAAGAAGTCTCCGTCGACATTCAGTACTTC
>TRBJ2-2|-|TRBV2|-
CASSEIPRGDGELFF
TGTGCCAGCAGTGAAATCCCCAGGGGGGACGGGGAGCTGTTTTTT
>TRBJ1-6|-|TRBV27|-
CASSFGTPYNSPLHF
TGTGCCAGCAGTTTCGGGACACCATATAATTCACCCCTCCACTTT
>TRBJ2-4|-|TRBV19|-
CASSSHGNIQYF
TGTGCCAGTAGTTCCCACGGCAACATTCAGTACTTC
>TRBJ1-1|-|TRBV12-3/TRBV12-4|TRBD1
CASSATGGTEAFF
TGTGCCAGCAGCGCCACAGGGGGCACTGAAGCTTTCTTT
>TRBJ1-2|-|TRBV12-3/TRBV12-4|TRBD1
CASSLVGQSSSNYGYTF
TGTGCCAGCAGTTTGGTGGGACAGTCTTCGAGTAACTATGGCTACACCTTC
>TRBJ2-7|-|TRBV3-1|-
CASSQVVGWGEQYF
TGTGCCAGCAGCCAAGTGGTGGGATGGGGCGAGCAGTACTTC
>TRBJ2-7|-|TRBV15|TRBD2
CATSRGAGRAYEQYF
TGTGCCACCAGCAGAGGGGCAGGGAGGGCCTACGAGCAGTACTTC
>TRBJ2-1|-|TRBV6-6|-
CASSFGRNSYNEQFF
TGTGCCAGCAGTTTCGGACGAAACTCCTACAATGAGCAGTTCTTC
>TRBJ2-1|once|TRBV20-1|TRBD2
CSARTSGGARNEQFF
TGCAGTGCTAGAACCAGCGGGGGGGCCCGGAATGAGCAGTTCTTC
>TRBJ1-1|-|TRBV30|-
CAWSVSFSSEAFF
TGTGCCTGGAGTGTTTCCTTCAGCTCTGAAGCTTTCTTT
>TRBJ1-2|-|TRBV11-2|-
CASSYDGNYGYTF
TGTGCCAGCAGCTATGACGGAAACTATGGCTACACCTTC
>TRBJ2-7|once|TRBV9|-
CASSPQMGLGEQYF
TGTGCCAGCAGCCCTCAGATGGGGTTAGGCGAGCAGTACTTC
>TRBJ1-2|-|TRBV30|-
CAWSAGHLYGYTF
TGTGCCTGGAGCGCCGGACACCTCTATGGCTACACCTTC
>TRBJ2-7|-|TRBV30|-
CAWSVGKTYEQYF
TGTGCCTGGAGTGTGGGCAAGACCTACGAGCAGTACTTC
>TRBJ1-5|-|TRBV4-1|TRBD1
CASSQETGLGQPQHF
TGCGCCAGCAGCCAAGAGACAGGGCTCGGTCAGCCCCAGCATTTT
>TRBJ1-1|-|TRBV5-1|TRBD1
CASSFLFRQGREKNTEAFF
TGCGCCAGCAGCTTTTTATTCAGACAGGGGCGGGAAAAGAACACTGAAGCTTTCTTT
>TRBJ2-3|-|TRBV9|-
CASSAGPIPTDTQYF
TGTGCCAGCAGCGCAGGACCTATCCCCACAGATACGCAGTATTTT
>TRBJ2-7|-|TRBV6-6|-
CASSTRVTYEQYF
TGTGCCAGCAGCACCAGGGTGACCTACGAGCAGTACTTC
>TRBJ2-7|-|TRBV7-8|TRBD1
CASSNRQGGSYEQYF
TGTGCCAGCAGCAACAGACAGGGGGGCTCCTACGAGCAGTACTTC
>TRBJ1-1|-|TRBV2|TRBD1
CASSRQGQTEAFF
TGTGCCAGCAGTCGACAGGGTCAGACTGAAGCTTTCTTT
>TRBJ2-7|-|TRBV20-1|-
CSARKDYEQYF
TGCAGTGCTAGAAAGGACTACGAGCAGTACTTC
>TRBJ2-5|-|TRBV24-1|-
CATSGGGAETQYF
TGTGCCACCAGTGGTGGGGGGGCAGAGACCCAGTACTTC
>TRBJ1-1|-|TRBV30|-
CAWTEGQNTEAFF
TGTGCCTGGACGGAGGGGCAGAACACTGAAGCTTTCTTT
>TRBJ1-2|once|TRBV19|-
CASSPTSAGYGYTF
TGTGCCAGTAGTCCGACATCCGCAGGGTATGGCTACACCTTC
>TRBJ1-2|-|TRBV20-1|TRBD1
CSAGGTGQVDYGYTF
TGCAGTGCTGGGGGGACAGGGCAGGTTGACTATGGCTACACCTTC
>TRBJ2-7|-|TRBV7-9|TRBD1
CASSLPGQESGEQYF
TGTGCCAGCAGCTTGCCGGGACAGGAGTCAGGCGAGCAGTACTTC
>TRBJ1-2|-|TRBV7-9|-
CASSLVGSGYTF
TGTGCCAGCAGCTTAGTGGGAAGTGGCTACACCTTC
>TRBJ2-3|-|TRBV20-1|-
CSARGPGITDTQYF
TGCAGTGCTAGGGGACCGGGGATCACAGATACGCAGTATTTT
>TRBJ1-1|once|TRBV12-3/TRBV12-4|-
CASAPLYRLSMNTEAFF
TGTGCCAGCGCCCCCTTATACAGACTTTCTATGAACACTGAAGCTTTCTTT
>TRBJ2-1|-|TRBV7-2|TRBD2
CASSSTSGLTYNEQFF
TGTGCCAGCAGCTCCACTAGCGGGTTGACCTACAATGAGCAGTTCTTC
>TRBJ1-3|-|TRBV28|-
CASSFWGSGNTIYF
TGTGCCAGCAGTTTTTGGGGAAGTGGAAACACCATATATTTT
>TRBJ2-5|few|TRBV7-2|TRBD1
CASSPLRDRGRLETQYF
TGTGCCAGCAGTCCACTCCGGGACAGGGGGCGCCTAGAGACCCAGTACTTC
>TRBJ1-2|-|TRBV30|-
CAWTGPRPSWTSYTF
TGTGCCTGGACTGGGCCACGTCCCTCCTGGACGAGCTACACCTTC
>TRBJ2-7|-|TRBV9|-
CASSVAPSSSNEQYF
TGTGCCAGCAGCGTAGCTCCCAGTTCGAGCAACGAGCAGTACTTC
>TRBJ1-1|-|TRBV20-1|-
CSASTPLGRGGTEAFF
TGCAGTGCTAGTACCCCGTTAGGCAGAGGTGGGACTGAAGCTTTCTTT
>TRBJ2-1|-|TRBV5-1|TRBD2
CASSYPSGGRSYNEQFF
TGCGCCAGCAGCTATCCTAGCGGGGGGCGCTCCTACAATGAGCAGTTCTTC
>TRBJ2-7|-|TRBV20-1|TRBD1
CSATRQGLANEQYF
TGCAGTGCAACTAGACAGGGATTGGCTAACGAGCAGTACTTC
>TRBJ1-1|-|TRBV5-1|-
CASSLDSSSTEAFF
TGCGCCAGCAGCTTGGACTCCAGCTCCACTGAAGCTTTCTTT
>TRBJ2-7|-|TRBV29-1|-
CSVDGLYEQYF
TGCAGCGTTGACGGTCTCTACGAGCAGTACTTC
>TRBJ2-7|-|TRBV25-1|-
CASSGIGRVAEQYF
TGTGCCAGCAGTGGAATCGGACGGGTGGCGGAGCAGTACTTC
>TRBJ2-5|-|TRBV20-1|TRBD2
CSAPDSGGKEETQYF
TGCAGTGCTCCTGATAGCGGGGGGAAGGAAGAGACCCAGTACTTC
>TRBJ2-5|-|TRBV29-1|-
CSGGPRETQYF
TGCAGCGGTGGACCCCGAGAGACCCAGTACTTC
>TRBJ2-2|-|TRBV9|-
CASSVGQQDTGELFF
TGTGCCAGCAGCGTAGGCCAGCAGGACACCGGGGAGCTGTTTTTT
>TRBJ1-2|-|TRBV11-2|-
CASSLVGLNYGYTF
TGTGCCAGCAGCTTAGTCGGGCTTAACTATGGCTACACCTTC
>TRBJ2-6|-|TRBV27|-
CASRPLSGANVLTF
TGTGCCAGCCGTCCCCTCTCTGGGGCCAACGTCCTGACTTTC